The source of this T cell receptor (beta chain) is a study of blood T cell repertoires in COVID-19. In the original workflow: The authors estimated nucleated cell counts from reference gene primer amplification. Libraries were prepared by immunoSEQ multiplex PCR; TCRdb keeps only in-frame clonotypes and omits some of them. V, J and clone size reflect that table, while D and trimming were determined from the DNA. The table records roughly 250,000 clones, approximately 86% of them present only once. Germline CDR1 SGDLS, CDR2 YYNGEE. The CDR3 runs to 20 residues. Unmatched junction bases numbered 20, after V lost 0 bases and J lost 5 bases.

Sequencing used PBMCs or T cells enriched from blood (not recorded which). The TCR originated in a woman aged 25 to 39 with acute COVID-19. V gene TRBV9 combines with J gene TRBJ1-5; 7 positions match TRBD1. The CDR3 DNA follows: TGTGCCAGCAGCGTAGAGGGAGAAGGAGGGGGCGAGGTGTTGGATCAGCCCCAGCATTTT. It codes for CASSVEGEGGGEVLDQPQHF.